This T cell receptor (beta chain) is drawn from a study of CD8 T cells in ankylosing spondylitis. Findings and caveats of the study: According to the report, clones linked to the disease were significantly enriched in matched synovial fluid samples taken from ankylosing spondylitis patients. Earlier reports found some motif variants in synovial fluid and blood in reactive arthritis. Relatively scarce in peripheral blood, disease-linked clones were CD8+. A motif of fewer than ten highly homologous TCR beta variants was seen as apparently characteristic of ankylosing spondylitis blood.

Quantitative 5'-RACE with molecular barcodes was used to make the TCR beta libraries. TCRdb analysed the 5' RACE reads with MiXCR anew, one entry per CDR3 protein. The repertoire holds around 490,000 distinct CDR3 sequences, with 5.3% as singletons. This clonotype was observed at least ten times. Its antigen is not identified. The CDR3 length is 15 residues. Trimming took off 0 bases at V and 6 bases at J, with 12 bases between the two ends. Germline assignment: CDR1 LGHDT and CDR2 YNNKEL (reference sequence). This sequence joins TRBV3-1 and TRBJ2-1; a possible D gene is TRBD2 (6 bases). Sample: blood, either unsorted or a sorted T cell fraction (not recorded which). The source is a male donor with ankylosing spondylitis. DNA of the CDR3: TGTGCCAGCAGCCAAGAGGCGGGAACCTTCAATGAGCAGTTCTTC. Its protein is CASSQEAGTFNEQFF.